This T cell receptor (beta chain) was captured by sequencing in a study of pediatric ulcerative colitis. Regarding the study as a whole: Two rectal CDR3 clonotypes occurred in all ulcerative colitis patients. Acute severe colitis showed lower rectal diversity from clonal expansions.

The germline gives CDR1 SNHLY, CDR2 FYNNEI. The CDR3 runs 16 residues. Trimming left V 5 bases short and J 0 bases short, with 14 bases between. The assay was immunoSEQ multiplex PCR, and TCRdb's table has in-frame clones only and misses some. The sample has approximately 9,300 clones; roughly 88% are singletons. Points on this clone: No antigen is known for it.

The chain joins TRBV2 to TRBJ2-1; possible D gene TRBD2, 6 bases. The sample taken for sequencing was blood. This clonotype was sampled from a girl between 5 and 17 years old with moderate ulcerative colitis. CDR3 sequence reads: CASSPPRGSSYNEQFF. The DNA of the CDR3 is TGTGCCAGCAGTCCTCCCCGGGGGAGCTCCTACAATGAGCAGTTCTTC.